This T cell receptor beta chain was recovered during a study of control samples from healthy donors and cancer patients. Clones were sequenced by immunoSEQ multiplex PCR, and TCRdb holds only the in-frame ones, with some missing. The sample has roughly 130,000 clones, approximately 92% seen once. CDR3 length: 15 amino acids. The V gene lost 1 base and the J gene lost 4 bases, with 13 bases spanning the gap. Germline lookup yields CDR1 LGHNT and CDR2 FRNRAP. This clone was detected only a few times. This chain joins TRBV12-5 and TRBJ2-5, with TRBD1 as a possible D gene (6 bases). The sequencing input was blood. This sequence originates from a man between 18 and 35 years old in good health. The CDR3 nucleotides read TGTGCTAGTGGTTTGGGGGTAGGGGGTGGAGAGACCCAGTACTTC. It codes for CASGLGVGGGETQYF.